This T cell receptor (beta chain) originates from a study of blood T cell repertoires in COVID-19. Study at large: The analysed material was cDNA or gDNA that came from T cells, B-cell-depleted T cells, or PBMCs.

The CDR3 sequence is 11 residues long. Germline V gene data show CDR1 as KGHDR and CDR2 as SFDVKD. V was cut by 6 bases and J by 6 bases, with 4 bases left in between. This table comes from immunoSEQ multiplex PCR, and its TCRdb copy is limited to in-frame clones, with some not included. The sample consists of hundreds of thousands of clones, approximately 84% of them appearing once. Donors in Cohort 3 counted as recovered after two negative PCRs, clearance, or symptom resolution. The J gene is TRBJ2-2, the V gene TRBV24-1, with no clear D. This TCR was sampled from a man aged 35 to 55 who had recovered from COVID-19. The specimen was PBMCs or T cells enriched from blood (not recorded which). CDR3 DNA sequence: TGTGCCACCAGTCAGTCCGGGGAGCTGTTTTTT. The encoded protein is CATSQSGELFF.